These 32 T cell receptor beta chains were all obtained from the same sample, sequenced in a study of human T cells and chemical hapten exposure. Time point specified: patch test 2, 6 weeks after DPC sensitization. Regarding treatment: therapeutic diphenylcyclopropenone sensitization with weekly scalp DPC. Using its own MiXCR run on the RACE reads, TCRdb lists one record per CDR3 protein. The sample gives around 360,000 distinct CDR3 sequences, over 6% of which show up once; about 6% is in the top ten. The input for sequencing was whole blood, taken in connection with sensitization to the hapten diphenylcyclopropenone (DPC). Receptors were obtained from a woman under 30 with alopecia areata. Some clones in this sample may be carry-over from other donors' samples.

This clonotype was recorded at least ten times. The rearrangement uses TRBV27 and TRBJ1-5; D is uncertain. CDR1 and CDR2 (germline): MNHEY, SMNVEV (reference sequence). V was trimmed by 3 bases and J by 0 bases, leaving 9 bases between them. This CDR3 is 15 amino acids long. The CDR3 DNA reads as TGTGCCAGCAGTTTTTTGGTGGATAGCAATCAGCCCCAGCATTTT. This sequence encodes CASSFLVDSNQPQHF.

This clonotype has ten or more counts. The genes are TRBV20-1 and TRBJ1-6; tentatively, D is TRBD1 (5 bases). Germline CDR1 DFQATT, CDR2 SNEGSKA (reference sequence). V dropped 7 bases and J dropped 10 bases, with 20 bases sitting between them. This CDR3 has 14 amino acids. Here the CDR3 reads CSVGGSRAESPLHF. In nucleotides, the CDR3 is TGCAGTGTTGGAGGGAGCAGGGCGGAATCACCCCTCCACTTT.

The CDR3 DNA reads as TGCGCCACCGCCCTGGGACAGGGGATGAATACGCAGTATTTT. It translates to CATALGQGMNTQYF. The chain couples TRBV4-1 to TRBJ2-3; 10 nucleotides agree with TRBD1. Germline V lookup: CDR1 MGHRA, CDR2 YSYEKL. CDR3 length equals 14 residues. The V segment lost 10 bases and the J segment 7 bases; nucleotides outside the gene matches: 11.

The sample holds many counts of this clonotype. This chain uses TRBV6-2 or TRBV6-3 with TRBJ2-5, with 8 bases aligning to TRBD1. Germline V gives CDR1 MNHEY, CDR2 SVGEGT. Unmatched junction bases numbered 5, after V lost 7 bases and J lost 1 base. CDR3 size: 14 residues. In DNA form, the CDR3 reads TGTGCCAGCACCCCGACAGGGGCCCAAGAGACCCAGTACTTC. It specifies CASTPTGAQETQYF.

This clonotype was counted ten times or more. The rearrangement links TRBV6-5 to TRBJ2-2; 8 nucleotides align to TRBD2. The V and J ends lost 8 bases and 7 bases, in that order; junction bases with no gene match: 9. Germline lookup yields CDR1 MNHEY and CDR2 SVGAGI. There are 14 residues in the CDR3. For the CDR3, the DNA is TGTGCCAGCCTACGCGAGCGGGGGAGCGGGGAGCTGTTTTTT. It is translated as CASLRERGSGELFF.

The sample holds many counts of this clonotype. The chain employs TRBV6-6 and TRBJ1-1; TRBD1 is a possible D gene (5 bases). The CDR3 consists of 16 residues. V was pared by 6 bases and J by 4 bases, with 21 bases between. The germline gives CDR1 MNHNY, CDR2 SVGAGI (reference sequence). CDR3 DNA sequence: TGTGCCAGCAGCCCCTTGGAGGAGAAGAGGGGCACTGAAGCTTTCTTT. Amino acids: CASSPLEEKRGTEAFF.

In its sample, this clonotype was seen a few times. The CDR3, as DNA: TGTGCCAGCAGTCCAACGCTGACAGTAAGGGAGACCCAGTACTTC. It specifies CASSPTLTVRETQYF. The gene calls are TRBV12-3 or TRBV12-4 and TRBJ2-5; tentative D call: TRBD1 (5 bases). The CDR3 runs 15 residues. The ends were cut back, 5 bases at V and 5 bases at J, with 18 bases in the middle.

A few counts support this clonotype. This chain links TRBV5-5 with TRBJ2-2, with D unresolved. Germline V lookup: CDR1 SGHKS, CDR2 YYEKEE (reference sequence). This CDR3 is 14 amino acids long. V was shortened by 4 bases and J by 5 bases, with 12 bases between the two germline ends. CDR3 nucleotide sequence: TGTGCCAGCAGCCCCTACACGAGTACCGGGGAGCTGTTTTTT. As protein: CASSPYTSTGELFF.

The V and J genes are TRBV7-2 and TRBJ1-5; D not certain. The CDR3 is 13 amino acids. V shed 2 bases and J shed 6 bases, with 8 bases lying between them. From germline, CDR1 is SGHTA and CDR2 FQGNSA. For the CDR3, the DNA is TGTGCCAGCAGCTTATCACAGTTTCAGCCCCAGCATTTT. Translated: CASSLSQFQPQHF. Looking up the rest from reference TRBV7-2 and TRBJ1-5 gives the full variable domain: GAGVSQSPSNKVTEKGKDVELRCDPISGHTALYWYRQSLGQGLEFLIYFQGNSAPDKSGLPSDRFSAERTGGSVSTLTIQRTQQEDSAVYLCASSLSQFQPQHFGDGTRLSIL.

A few counts support this clonotype. The chain uses TRBV12-3 or TRBV12-4 and TRBJ2-2; the match to TRBD2 covers 8 bases. The V gene end was trimmed by 6 bases and the J gene end by 11 bases; junction bases not matched to a gene: 11. The CDR3 consists of 14 residues. DNA of the CDR3: TGTGCCAGCAGCTATCCGGGACTAGGTGGAGAGCTGTTTTTT. Protein: CASSYPGLGGELFF.

This clonotype was observed a handful of times. This chain uses TRBV12-3 or TRBV12-4 with TRBJ2-1, with D hard to call. The V end was cut by 5 bases, the J end by 6 bases, with 11 bases between. The CDR3 sequence is 13 residues long. The CDR3 bases are TGTGCCAGCAGTCCCAAGGCTAGCAATGAGCAGTTCTTC. It yields the protein CASSPKASNEQFF.

As regards this clonotype: A much larger clone lies one base from this, so it may be a read error. The V gene is TRBV7-2, the J gene TRBJ1-2; weak D call: TRBD1 (6 bases). CDR3 length: 14 amino acids. The germline V gene encodes CDR1 SGHTA and CDR2 FQGNSA. The CDR3 here is CVSSSQGSYYGYTF. CDR3 coding DNA: TGTGTCAGCAGCTCACAGGGTTCCTACTATGGCTACACCTTC.

The chain combines TRBV28 with TRBJ2-2; D unresolved. V was shortened by 3 bases and J by 1 base, with 6 bases between the two germline ends. The CDR3 spans 14 residues. Germline loops: CDR1 MDHEN, CDR2 SYDVKM. CDR3 bases: TGTGCCAGCAGTTTTCCAGTGAACACCGGGGAGCTGTTTTTT. This encodes CASSFPVNTGELFF.

This clonotype has ten or more counts. This chain's CDR3 is CASSQVKGGEKLFF. The CDR3 DNA follows: TGTGCCAGCAGCCAAGTGAAGGGGGGTGAAAAACTGTTTTTT. The chain uses TRBV14 and TRBJ1-4; D perhaps matches TRBD1 (6 bases). The V end was cut by 1 base, the J end by 7 bases, with 10 bases between. Per the germline V gene, CDR1 is SGHDN and CDR2 is FVKESK. There are 14 residues in the CDR3.

This clonotype was seen at least ten times. The chain couples TRBV6-5 to TRBJ1-6; D uncertain. The V gene's germline CDR1 is MNHEY and CDR2 SVGAGI. The V end was cut by 0 bases, the J end by 0 bases, with 9 bases between. This CDR3 has 17 residues. CDR3: CASSYSYVSSYNSPLHF. The CDR3 DNA is TGTGCCAGCAGTTACTCCTATGTTAGCTCCTATAATTCACCCCTCCACTTT.

This clonotype was counted a few times. The chain recombines TRBV6-5 with TRBJ2-2; D perhaps matches TRBD2 (7 bases). The germline V gene encodes CDR1 MNHEY and CDR2 SVGAGI. This CDR3 spans 15 amino acids. With 7 bases removed from V and 2 bases from J, the gap between germline ends came to 14 bases. The CDR3, as DNA: TGTGCCAGCAATGACGGGGGGCCAAACACCGGGGAGCTGTTTTTT. This gives the protein CASNDGGPNTGELFF.

Ten or more counts support this clonotype. The chain recombines TRBV6-6 with TRBJ1-5; D possibly corresponds to TRBD1 (5 bases). Looked up from germline, CDR1 is MNHNY and CDR2 is SVGAGI (reference sequence). The CDR3 has 15 amino acids. V was cut by 7 bases and J by 4 bases, with 17 bases left in between. The CDR3 protein is CASNIDSPPNQPQHF. In DNA, the CDR3 is TGTGCCAGCAACATAGACAGTCCACCAAATCAGCCCCAGCATTTT.

In its sample, this clonotype was seen a few times. The V call is TRBV6-5, the J call TRBJ2-7, with 10 bases that match TRBD1. This CDR3 has 15 amino acids. J was trimmed by 2 bases and V by 6 bases; bases with no gene match: 7. Germline V gene data show CDR1 as MNHEY and CDR2 as SVGAGI. The CDR3, as DNA: TGTGCCAGCAGGCGCGGGACAGGGGTTCCCTACGAGCAGTACTTC. This gives the protein CASRRGTGVPYEQYF.

This clonotype came up a few times. This chain links TRBV5-5 with TRBJ2-1; D not resolved. CDR3 size: 14 residues. CDR1 is SGHKS and CDR2 is YYEKEE in the germline V gene (reference sequence). Trimming removed 0 bases at V and 3 bases at J, with 7 bases between. The CDR3 loop reads CASSLEAFYNEQFF. In nucleotides, the CDR3 is TGTGCCAGCAGCTTGGAGGCTTTCTACAATGAGCAGTTCTTC.

To note about this clonotype: With a much larger clone just one base away, this may be a read error. The rearrangement uses TRBV7-2 and TRBJ2-7, with no clear D. CDR1 and CDR2 (germline): SGHTA, FQGNSA. The CDR3 runs 12 residues. V was clipped by 2 bases and J by 3 bases, with 5 bases between them. The CDR3 here is CASSLPGYEQYF. In DNA, the CDR3 is TGTGCCAGCAGCTTACCGGGCTACGAGCAGTACTTC.

The chain joins TRBV5-6 to TRBJ2-1; weak D call: TRBD2 (6 bases). Trimming shortened V by 7 bases and J by 6 bases, and 17 bases separated the two germline ends. The germline V gene has CDR1 SGHDT and CDR2 YYEEEE. This CDR3 spans 14 amino acids. CDR3 in amino acids: CASWDSSGTNEQFF. In nucleotides, the CDR3 is TGTGCCAGCTGGGACTCATCTGGGACCAATGAGCAGTTCTTC.

The table lists this clonotype with many counts. The chain carries TRBV4-3 and TRBJ1-1; D is unresolved. CDR1 is LGHNA and CDR2 is YSLEER in the germline V gene. The CDR3 contains 14 residues. The V end lost 1 base, the J end lost 1 base, and 7 bases lay between the germline ends. This CDR3 reads CASSQAAQNTEAFF. The CDR3 DNA reads as TGCGCCAGCAGCCAAGCGGCACAGAACACTGAAGCTTTCTTT.

This clonotype was observed at least ten times. V usage is TRBV27 and J usage is TRBJ1-6; D possibly corresponds to TRBD1 (6 bases). Per germline, CDR1 MNHEY and CDR2 SMNVEV (reference sequence). V lost 0 bases and J lost 6, with 9 bases in between. The CDR3 sequence is 15 residues long. The CDR3 nucleotides read TGTGCCAGCAGTTTATCGGCAGGGGTTAATTCACCCCTCCACTTT. As protein: CASSLSAGVNSPLHF.

This clonotype was observed a handful of times. This chain uses TRBV6-5 with TRBJ1-4; D is possibly TRBD1 (6 bases). Trimming left V 7 bases short and J 2 bases short, with 14 bases between. The length of the CDR3 is 15 residues. CDR1 and CDR2 from the germline V gene are MNHEY and SVGAGI. The CDR3 spells CASKAGAVTNEKLFF. The CDR3 nucleotides read TGTGCCAGCAAAGCGGGGGCGGTCACTAATGAAAAACTGTTTTTT.

This clonotype was detected ten times or more. This rearrangement joins TRBV7-2 to TRBJ2-5; D might be TRBD2 (5 bases). V gave up 1 base and J gave up 3 bases, with 6 bases separating them. CDR1 is SGHTA and CDR2 is FQGNSA in the germline V gene. The length of the CDR3 is 13 residues. The CDR3 nucleotides read TGTGCCAGCAGCTTAGGAGGGAAAGAGACCCAGTACTTC. Translated, it gives CASSLGGKETQYF.

This clonotype was picked up a small number of times. The chain carries TRBV28 and TRBJ1-2; TRBD1 aligns across 7 bases. Germline V gene lookup returns CDR1 MDHEN and CDR2 SYDVKM. This CDR3 contains 14 residues. With V trimmed by 1 base and J by 8 bases, 7 bases remained unmatched. CDR3 nucleotide sequence: TGTGCCAGCAGTTTATCCAGACAGGGTCGAGGCTACACCTTC. Translation gives CASSLSRQGRGYTF.

This clonotype was observed many times. The V call is TRBV7-2, the J call TRBJ2-7; D is ambiguous. The CDR3 is 14 amino acids. V lost 6 bases, J lost 2 bases, and 14 bases lay in between. Per the germline V gene, CDR1 is SGHTA and CDR2 is FQGNSA. The CDR3 sequence: CASRFDGPAYEQYF. In DNA, the CDR3 is TGTGCCAGCAGGTTTGACGGGCCTGCCTACGAGCAGTACTTC.

In its sample, this clonotype was seen a few times. The chain uses TRBV7-9 and TRBJ2-2, with 8 bases aligning to TRBD1. V was pared by 5 bases and J by 6 bases, with 17 bases of the junction left unmatched. The CDR3 runs 18 residues. CDR1 SEHNR and CDR2 FQNEAQ come from the germline V gene (reference sequence). The CDR3 DNA reads TGTGCCAGCAGCCCCCCGTTTATTGGACAGGGTAAAGCCGGGGAGCTGTTTTTT. It is translated as CASSPPFIGQGKAGELFF.

Many counts were recorded for this clonotype. This chain connects TRBV12-3 or TRBV12-4 to TRBJ1-2, with TRBD1 as a possible D gene (6 bases). The CDR3 spans 14 residues. The V gene lost 1 base and the J gene lost 4 bases, with 10 bases spanning the gap. The CDR3 region is CASSLGGGPYGYTF. DNA for the CDR3: TGTGCCAGCAGTTTAGGTGGGGGCCCCTATGGCTACACCTTC.

This clonotype was recorded at least ten times. The chain uses TRBV20-1 and TRBJ1-2; 10 bases fit TRBD1. This CDR3 is 13 amino acids long. V was pared by 6 bases and J by 4 bases, with 5 bases of the junction left unmatched. Per the germline V gene, CDR1 is DFQATT and CDR2 is SNEGSKA (reference sequence). This CDR3 is CSAYRQGAYGYTF. CDR3 in DNA: TGCAGTGCATACCGACAGGGGGCCTATGGCTACACCTTC.

The rearrangement uses TRBV7-9 and TRBJ1-5, with 8 positions matching TRBD1. J was trimmed by 7 bases and V by 6 bases; bases with no gene match: 8. Germline loops: CDR1 SEHNR, CDR2 FQNEAQ (reference sequence). This CDR3 is built from 14 residues. CDR3 coding DNA: TGTGCCAGCAGTTCGGACAGGGATGGGCAGCCCCAGCATTTT. Protein sequence: CASSSDRDGQPQHF.

In this sample, this clonotype turned up a few times. The rearrangement joins TRBV3-1 to TRBJ2-5; no clear D gene. Trimming took 1 base from V and 0 from J, leaving 9 bases between them. This CDR3 has 15 amino acids. The germline V gene has CDR1 LGHDT and CDR2 YNNKEL (reference sequence). This chain's CDR3 is CASSQVTGYQETQYF. The CDR3 DNA reads TGTGCCAGCAGCCAAGTAACCGGGTACCAAGAGACCCAGTACTTC.